Here is one T cell receptor beta chain with its context. This sample was included in a study of cytomegalovirus exposure and HLA in healthy donors. Profiled with immunoSEQ multiplex PCR; TCRdb holds only in-frame clones, not every one. The sample includes 110,000 to 150,000 clones, about 94% seen only once; the top ten take 1.5% to 2%. CDR1 SGHAT and CDR2 FQNNGV come from the germline V gene. This CDR3 contains 16 residues. Trimming cost V 1 base and J 3 bases, with 12 bases left between them. The specimen sequenced was PBMCs. The clonotype comes from a man aged 18 to 29 in good health and CMV-seropositive. V gene TRBV11-2 combines with J gene TRBJ2-2; TRBD2 is a possible D gene (6 bases). DNA of the CDR3: TGTGCCAGCAGCTTAGGGCAGTGGGAGGACACCGGGGAGCTGTTTTTT. Amino acid sequence: CASSLGQWEDTGELFF.